Listed here are 14 T cell receptor beta chains from one sample, sequenced in a study of CD8 T cells in Susac syndrome. When the RNA was reverse transcribed, random hexamers were used with an input of about 0.45 to 1 ug. One entry per CDR3 protein, called by TCRdb with MiXCR from the immunoSEQ multiplex PCR reads. The data contain 150,000 to 250,000 distinct CDR3 sequences, roughly 95% of them singletons. What was sequenced was CD4+ T cells from PBMCs. Every receptor here comes from a human donor with multiple sclerosis.

The CDR3 sequence: CASSFGPPEQYF. CDR3 sequence (DNA): TGTGCCAGCAGTTTTGGACCCCCAGAGCAGTACTTC. The genes are TRBV12-3 or TRBV12-4 and TRBJ2-7; D unresolved. The CDR3 length is 12 residues. Trimming removed 3 bases from V and 7 bases from J, with 10 bases in between.

V and J are TRBV11-2 and TRBJ2-1, with 14 bases aligning to TRBD2. The CDR3 extends over 18 amino acids. Germline trimming cut 5 bases from V and 9 bases from J; bases unmatched to any gene: 15. In germline, CDR1 is SGHAT, CDR2 FQNNGV. The chain's CDR3 is CASSPLGGTSGRGSEQFF. The CDR3 region has the DNA TGTGCCAGCAGCCCATTAGGAGGGACTAGCGGGAGAGGAAGTGAGCAGTTCTTC.

Here the CDR3 DNA reads TGTGCCAGCCGATCTAGGGGGCATGAGCAGTTCTTC. Its protein product is CASRSRGHEQFF. The chain recombines TRBV13 with TRBJ2-1; 7 bases fit TRBD1. Unmatched junction bases numbered 6, after V lost 8 bases and J lost 8 bases. The CDR3 loop spans 12 amino acids. Germline CDR1 PRHDT, CDR2 FYEKMQ (reference sequence).

V usage is TRBV11-3 and J usage is TRBJ2-1, with 10 bases matching TRBD2. The length of the CDR3 is 16 residues. Unmatched junction bases numbered 5, after V lost 4 bases and J lost 2 bases. Germline-derived CDR1 and CDR2 are SGHNT and YENEEA. The CDR3 spells CASSSGLAGAYNEQFF. DNA of the CDR3: TGTGCCAGCAGCTCGGGGCTAGCGGGAGCCTACAATGAGCAGTTCTTC.

V and J are TRBV7-2 and TRBJ1-2; 7 bases agree with TRBD1. V lost 6 bases and J lost 4; bases outside the gene matches: 5. This CDR3 has 13 residues. Germline assignment: CDR1 SGHTA and CDR2 FQGNSA. The chain's CDR3 is CASRPGQTYGYTF. In nucleotides, the CDR3 is TGTGCCAGCAGGCCGGGACAGACCTATGGCTACACCTTC.

The chain carries TRBV9 and TRBJ1-2; 11 nucleotides match TRBD1. The junction had 7 bases not matched to a gene; V was cut back by 0 bases and J by 6 bases. The CDR3 is made up of 16 amino acids. CDR1 and CDR2 (germline): SGDLS, YYNGEE. This chain's CDR3 is CASSVDGRTGGDGYTF. The CDR3, as DNA: TGTGCCAGCAGCGTAGATGGTCGGACAGGGGGCGATGGCTACACCTTC.

The chain has TRBV6-1 and TRBJ1-2; D is unclear. Deletions cut 7 bases from V and 2 bases from J, with 20 bases between. This CDR3 region has 16 residues. CDR1 MNHNS and CDR2 SASEGT come from the germline V gene. This CDR3 is CASNAPRGQRNYGYTF. CDR3 bases: TGTGCCAGCAATGCCCCCCGGGGTCAGAGGAACTATGGCTACACCTTC.

The chain has TRBV20-1 and TRBJ2-1; 8 bases align to TRBD2. This CDR3 region has 17 residues. Per the germline V gene, CDR1 is DFQATT and CDR2 is SNEGSKA (reference sequence). The V segment lost 0 bases and the J segment 0 bases; nucleotides outside the gene matches: 7. In DNA, the CDR3 is TGCAGTGCTAGAGAAGGACTAGCCGCAAGCTCCTACAATGAGCAGTTCTTC. It codes for CSAREGLAASSYNEQFF.

The chain uses TRBV12-3 or TRBV12-4 and TRBJ1-5, with TRBD1 as a possible D gene (6 bases). There are 13 residues in the CDR3. V gave up 7 bases and J gave up 3 bases, with 10 bases separating them. This CDR3 reads CASNDRNNQPQHF. The DNA of the CDR3 is TGTGCCAGCAACGACAGGAACAATCAGCCCCAGCATTTT.

This chain connects TRBV20-1 to TRBJ2-1, with D possibly matching TRBD2 (6 bases). The CDR3 sequence is 14 residues long. The V gene lost 5 bases and the J gene lost 8 bases, with 19 bases spanning the gap. Germline V gene sequence: CDR1 DFQATT, CDR2 SNEGSKA (reference sequence). CDR3 nucleotides: TGCAGTGCTGCCCCACTAGCCCCCCTGGATGAGCAGTTCTTC. It yields the protein CSAAPLAPLDEQFF.

The chain couples TRBV6-5 to TRBJ1-1, with D uncertain. The CDR3 extends over 12 amino acids. Germline CDR1 is MNHEY and CDR2 is SVGAGI. Trimming stripped 5 bases from V and 8 bases from J, with 12 bases between. CDR3 loop: CASSVRHSEAFF. The CDR3, as DNA: TGTGCCAGCAGTGTAAGACATTCCGAAGCTTTCTTT.

The chain recombines TRBV29-1 with TRBJ2-1; 7 bases agree with TRBD1. With 7 bases clipped from V and 4 bases from J, the junction kept 13 bases outside the gene matches. Germline values: CDR1 SQVTM, CDR2 ANQGSEA. This CDR3 is built from 15 residues. In DNA form, the CDR3 reads TGCAGCGGACCGTTCCGGGACAGACCGTACAATGAGCAGTTCTTC. Residues: CSGPFRDRPYNEQFF.

The sample holds one count of this clonotype. The CDR3 bases are TGCAGTGCTAGACGAAATCAGGGGACCGGCAATGAGCAGTTCTTC. This translates into CSARRNQGTGNEQFF. The chain joins TRBV20-1 to TRBJ2-1; the D gene is possibly TRBD1 (6 bases). From germline, CDR1 is DFQATT and CDR2 SNEGSKA (reference sequence). Trimming took 2 bases from V and 6 from J, leaving 17 bases between them. This CDR3 has 15 amino acids.

The chain uses TRBV29-1 and TRBJ1-1, with 7 bases identical to TRBD1. V was clipped by 7 bases and J by 3 bases; unmatched bases: 8. This CDR3 is 13 amino acids long. Looked up from germline, CDR1 is SQVTM and CDR2 is ANQGSEA. CDR3 nucleotides: TGCAGCGAGAAGACAGGGTTACACACTGAAGCTTTCTTT. Its translation is CSEKTGLHTEAFF.